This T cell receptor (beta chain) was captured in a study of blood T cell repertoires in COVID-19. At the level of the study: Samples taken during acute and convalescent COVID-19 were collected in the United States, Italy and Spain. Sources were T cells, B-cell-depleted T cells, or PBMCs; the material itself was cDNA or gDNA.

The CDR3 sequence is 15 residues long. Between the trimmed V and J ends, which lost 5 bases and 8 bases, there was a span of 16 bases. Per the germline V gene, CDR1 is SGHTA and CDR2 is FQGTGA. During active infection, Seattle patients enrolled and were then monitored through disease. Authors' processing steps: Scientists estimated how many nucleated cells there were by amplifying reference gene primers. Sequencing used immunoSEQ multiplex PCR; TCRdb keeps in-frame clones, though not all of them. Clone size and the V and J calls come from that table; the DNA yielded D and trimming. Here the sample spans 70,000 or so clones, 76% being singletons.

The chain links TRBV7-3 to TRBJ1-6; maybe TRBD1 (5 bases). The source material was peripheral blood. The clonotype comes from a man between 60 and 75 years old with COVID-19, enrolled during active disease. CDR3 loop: CASSLNTAQDSPLHF. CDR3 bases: TGTGCCAGCAGCCTAAATACCGCACAGGATTCACCCCTCCACTTT.